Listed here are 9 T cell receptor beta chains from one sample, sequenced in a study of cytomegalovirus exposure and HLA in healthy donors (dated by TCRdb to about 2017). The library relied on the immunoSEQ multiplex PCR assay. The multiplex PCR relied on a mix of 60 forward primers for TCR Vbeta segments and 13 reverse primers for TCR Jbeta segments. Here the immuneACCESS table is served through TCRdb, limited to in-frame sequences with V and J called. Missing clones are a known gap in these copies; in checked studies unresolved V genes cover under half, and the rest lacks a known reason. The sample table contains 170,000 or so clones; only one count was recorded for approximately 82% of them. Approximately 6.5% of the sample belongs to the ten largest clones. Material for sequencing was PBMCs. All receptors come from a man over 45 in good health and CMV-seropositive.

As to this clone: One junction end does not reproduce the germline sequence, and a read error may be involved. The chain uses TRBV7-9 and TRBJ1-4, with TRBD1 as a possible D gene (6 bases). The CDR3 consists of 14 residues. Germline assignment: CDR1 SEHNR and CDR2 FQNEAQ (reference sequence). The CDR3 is CASSPRQVNEKLLF. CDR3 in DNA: TGTGCCAGCAGCCCCAGACAGGTTAATGAAAAACTGCTTTTT.

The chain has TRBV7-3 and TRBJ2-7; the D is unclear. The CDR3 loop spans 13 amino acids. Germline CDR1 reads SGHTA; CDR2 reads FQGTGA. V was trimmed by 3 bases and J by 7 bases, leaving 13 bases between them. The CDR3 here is CASSFRQVGEQYV. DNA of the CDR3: TGTGCCAGCAGCTTTCGGCAGGTTGGGGAGCAGTACGTC.

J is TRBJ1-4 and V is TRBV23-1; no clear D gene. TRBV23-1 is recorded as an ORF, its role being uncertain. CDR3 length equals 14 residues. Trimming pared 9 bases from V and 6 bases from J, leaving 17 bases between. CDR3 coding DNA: TGCGCCAGAGCGATGAGACCCAAGGATGAAAAACTGTTTTTT. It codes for CARAMRPKDEKLFF.

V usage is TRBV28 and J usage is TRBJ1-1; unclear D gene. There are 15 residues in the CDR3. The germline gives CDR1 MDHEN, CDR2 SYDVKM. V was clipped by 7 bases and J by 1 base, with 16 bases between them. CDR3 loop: CASTIPSSGNTEAFF. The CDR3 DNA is TGTGCCAGCACCATCCCCTCGTCAGGGAACACTGAAGCTTTCTTT.

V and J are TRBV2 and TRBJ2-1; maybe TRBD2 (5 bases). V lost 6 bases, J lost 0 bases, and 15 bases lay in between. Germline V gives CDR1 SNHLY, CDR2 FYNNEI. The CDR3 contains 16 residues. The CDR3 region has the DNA TGTGCCAGCAGGGTCGGGATTAGCAGCTCCTACAATGAGCAGTTCTTC. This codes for CASRVGISSSYNEQFF.

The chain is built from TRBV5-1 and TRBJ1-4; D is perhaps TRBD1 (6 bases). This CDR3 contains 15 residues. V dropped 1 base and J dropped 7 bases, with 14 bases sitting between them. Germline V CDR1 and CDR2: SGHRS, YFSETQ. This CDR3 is CASSLLGGQSEKLFF. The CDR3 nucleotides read TGCGCCAGCAGCTTGCTGGGGGGGCAAAGTGAAAAACTGTTTTTT.

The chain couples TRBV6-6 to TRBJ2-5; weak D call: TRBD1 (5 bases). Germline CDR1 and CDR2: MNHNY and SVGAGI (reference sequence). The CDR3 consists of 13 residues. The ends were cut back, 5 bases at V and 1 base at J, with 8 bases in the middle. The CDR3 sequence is CASSRQIQETQYF. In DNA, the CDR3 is TGTGCCAGCAGTAGACAGATCCAAGAGACCCAGTACTTC.

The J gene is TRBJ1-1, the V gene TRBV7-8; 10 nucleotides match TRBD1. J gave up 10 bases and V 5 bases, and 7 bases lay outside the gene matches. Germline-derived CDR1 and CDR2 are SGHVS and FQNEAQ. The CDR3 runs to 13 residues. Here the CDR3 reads CASSLTGDRGAFF. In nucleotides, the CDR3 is TGTGCCAGCAGCCTTACAGGGGACAGGGGAGCTTTCTTT.

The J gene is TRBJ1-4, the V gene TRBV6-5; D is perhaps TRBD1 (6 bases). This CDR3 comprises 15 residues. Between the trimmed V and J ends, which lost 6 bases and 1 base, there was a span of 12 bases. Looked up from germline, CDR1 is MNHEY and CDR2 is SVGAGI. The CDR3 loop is CASRVEGGTNEKLFF. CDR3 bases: TGTGCCAGCAGGGTAGAAGGGGGAACTAATGAAAAACTGTTTTTT.